The 4 T cell receptor beta chains listed next were all sequenced from one sample in a study of cytomegalovirus exposure and HLA in healthy donors. PCR employed 60 Vbeta and 13 Jbeta primers. Here immunoSEQ multiplex PCR was the method, and the copy in TCRdb shows in-frame clones only, minus some. The profile shows about 160,000 clones, under 90% of them singletons. The specimen was PBMCs. These receptors were obtained from a male donor in good health and CMV-seronegative.

This clone was observed a few times. The rearrangement uses TRBV5-1 and TRBJ2-6, with D perhaps matching TRBD2 (5 bases). CDR3 length: 17 amino acids. Per the germline V gene, CDR1 is SGHRS and CDR2 is YFSETQ. V was pared by 2 bases and J by 0 bases, with 12 bases between. The CDR3 spells CASSFRPADSGANVLTF. As DNA, the CDR3 is TGCGCCAGCAGCTTTAGGCCAGCGGACTCTGGGGCCAACGTCCTGACTTTC.

This clone occurred a few times. The chain links TRBV6-1 to TRBJ2-5; TRBD1 aligns across 8 bases. Germline CDR1 MNHNS, CDR2 SASEGT. CDR3 size: 15 residues. The ends lost 8 bases at V and 8 bases at J; junction bases unmatched: 16. CDR3 DNA: TGTGCCAGCCCAGAAGGGGGTTCGGCAGGGGGCACCCAGTACTTC. This gives the protein CASPEGGSAGGTQYF.

The chain employs TRBV13 and TRBJ1-1; D is possibly TRBD1 (6 bases). Between the trimmed V and J ends, which lost 0 bases and 0 bases, there was a span of 14 bases. This CDR3 region has 17 residues. Germline CDR1 is PRHDT and CDR2 is FYEKMQ (reference sequence). CDR3 amino acids: CASSLGPRGNMNTEAFF. The CDR3 DNA is TGTGCCAGCAGCTTAGGGCCCAGGGGCAACATGAACACTGAAGCTTTCTTT. Full variable domain (missing parts from reference TRBV13 and TRBJ1-1): AAGVIQSPRHLIKEKRETATLKCYPIPRHDTVYWYQQGPGQDPQFLISFYEKMQSDKGSIPDRFSAQQFSDYHSELNMSSLELGDSALYFCASSLGPRGNMNTEAFFGQGTRLTVV.

The V and J genes are TRBV11-2 and TRBJ1-4, with TRBD1 identical over 8 bases. The ends lost 5 bases at V and 7 bases at J; junction bases unmatched: 9. The CDR3 consists of 15 residues. Looked up from germline, CDR1 is SGHAT and CDR2 is FQNNGV. CDR3: CASSEVTGGREKLFF. The CDR3 DNA reads TGTGCCAGCAGCGAAGTAACAGGGGGTCGTGAAAAACTGTTTTTT.